The sequence of this T cell receptor beta chain was determined in a study of T-cell reconstitution after alpha-beta-depleted transplantation in children. Study-wide points: Some patients' high day-60 TCRbeta diversity was traced to surviving recipient T cells and thymic progenitors. Newly made T cells mostly supplied T-cell counts and diversity one year after transplant. The origin of alpha-beta T cells about two months after transplant was reportedly several hundred expanded graft clones.

Trimming shortened V by 10 bases and J by 7 bases, and 14 bases separated the two germline ends. Germline V gene lookup returns CDR1 MGHDK and CDR2 SYGVNS. The CDR3 sequence is 12 residues long. Ten or more counts support this clonotype. Antigen: not known. Preparation of the TCRbeta library involved a method that used unique molecular identifiers. A single record per CDR3 protein comes from TCRdb applying MiXCR to the PCR reads. Of about 210,000 distinct CDR3 sequences listed, approximately 17% are singletons. The chain employs TRBV25-1 and TRBJ2-1, with a weak D call TRBD1 (5 bases). This clonotype was sampled from a male patient aged 2-15 years who had a stem cell transplant for acute lymphoblastic leukemia, so the T cells may come from the graft donor. Here the sequenced sample was PBMCs, mostly from graft donor cells, taken 360 days after TCRalphabeta/CD19-depleted stem cell transplant. CDR3 DNA: TGTGCCACCAGGGAATCCGGAAATGAGCAGTTCTTC. This encodes CATRESGNEQFF.